This TCR beta chain emerged from a study of radiotherapy plus CTLA-4 blockade in lung cancer. Some clones are missing from TCRdb's copy, which holds only in-frame ones; the method was immunoSEQ multiplex PCR. The sample lists fewer than 50,000 clones, 70% to 90% occurring once. CDR1 and CDR2 (germline): SNHLY, FYNNEI. V shed 7 bases and J shed 3 bases, with 15 bases lying between them. CDR3 size: 14 residues. This receptor was taken from a human donor with non-small cell lung cancer whose response to radiotherapy plus ipilimumab could not be evaluated. The sample was peripheral blood, taken from a patient treated with radiotherapy plus ipilimumab. V usage is TRBV2 and J usage is TRBJ2-5, with a weak D call TRBD1 (6 bases). In DNA, the CDR3 is TGTGCCAGCAACCACAGGGAGAGCGAAGAGACCCAGTACTTC. The encoded protein is CASNHRESEETQYF. The full variable domain, rest sourced from reference TRBV2 and TRBJ2-5, is EPEVTQTPSHQVTQMGQEVILRCVPISNHLYFYWYRQILGQKVEFLVSFYNNEISEKSEIFDDQFSVERPDGSNFTLKIRSTKLEDSAMYFCASNHRESEETQYFGPGTRLLVL.